Presented here are 23 T cell receptor beta chains from one specimen sequenced in a study of cytomegalovirus exposure and HLA in healthy donors. The PCR made use of 60 Vbeta and 13 Jbeta primers. Profiling relied on immunoSEQ multiplex PCR, and the TCRdb table lists in-frame clones only, not all of them. The data show fewer than 200,000 clones, around 90% seen once. The sequencing sample was made of PBMCs. The receptors were sampled from a boy between 2 and 15 years old in good health and CMV-seronegative.

The CDR3: CASSPRQGIYGYTF. As DNA, the CDR3 is TGTGCCAGCAGCCCTCGACAGGGAATCTATGGCTACACCTTC. V gene TRBV13 combines with J gene TRBJ1-2; TRBD1 matches 7 bases. Germline trimming cut 5 bases from V and 4 bases from J; bases unmatched to any gene: 7. CDR1 and CDR2 from the germline V gene are PRHDT and FYEKMQ (reference sequence). The CDR3 length is 14 residues.

This chain connects TRBV6-1 to TRBJ2-7; 7 bases align to TRBD1. This CDR3 is built from 14 residues. V dropped 0 bases and J dropped 3; count of bases not matched to a gene: 2. Germline CDR1 MNHNS, CDR2 SASEGT. In DNA, the CDR3 is TGTGCCAGCAGTGAAGCGTGGGACAGCTACGAGCAGTACTTC. Amino acids: CASSEAWDSYEQYF.

The chain links TRBV25-1 to TRBJ2-5; TRBD2 matches 7 bases. The end of the DNA aligns better with TRBJ2-7, so the J call may be wrong. The CDR3 is 13 amino acids. Germline V gives CDR1 MGHDK, CDR2 SYGVNS. CDR3 sequence: CASSAGGYYEQYF. In DNA, the CDR3 is TGTGCCAGCAGTGCGGGGGGATACTACGAGCAGTACTTC.

The chain combines TRBV30 with TRBJ1-1; TRBD1 aligns across 8 bases. The germline CDR1 and CDR2 sequences are GTSNPN and SVGIG (reference sequence). The V gene end was trimmed by 4 bases and the J gene end by 3 bases; junction bases not matched to a gene: 4. This CDR3 spans 13 amino acids. The CDR3 protein is CAWKYRGDTEAFF. CDR3 nucleotides: TGTGCCTGGAAATACAGGGGGGACACTGAAGCTTTCTTT.

The chain joins TRBV7-9 to TRBJ2-7, with a tentative D call TRBD1 (6 bases). V lost 4 bases, J lost 0 bases, and 16 bases lay in between. CDR3 length equals 16 residues. Germline V lookup: CDR1 SEHNR, CDR2 FQNEAQ (reference sequence). The CDR3 sequence is CASSSPARDTSYEQYF. The DNA for the CDR3 is TGTGCCAGCAGCTCACCCGCCCGGGACACCTCCTACGAGCAGTACTTC.

The chain combines TRBV10-2 with TRBJ2-7; possibly TRBD2 for D (6 bases). The germline V gene encodes CDR1 WSHSY and CDR2 SAAADI. This CDR3 is 10 amino acids long. With 9 bases removed from V and 4 bases from J, the gap between germline ends came to 7 bases. The CDR3 region is CASGTYEQYF. Here the CDR3 DNA reads TGCGCCAGTGGGACTTACGAGCAGTACTTC.

V is TRBV28 and J is TRBJ1-4; weak D call: TRBD1 (5 bases). Looked up from germline, CDR1 is MDHEN and CDR2 is SYDVKM. Trimming left V 5 bases short and J 6 bases short, with 7 bases between. The length of the CDR3 is 12 residues. The CDR3 region is CASSLGHEKLFF. The CDR3 DNA reads TGTGCCAGCAGTCTGGGGCATGAAAAACTGTTTTTT.

The chain links TRBV29-1 to TRBJ1-2; 7 bases map to TRBD1. This CDR3 comprises 14 residues. Germline CDR1 and CDR2: SQVTM and ANQGSEA. V lost 0 bases and J lost 4; bases outside the gene matches: 5. CDR3 region: CSVEDPGGGYGYTF. CDR3 sequence (DNA): TGCAGCGTTGAAGATCCAGGGGGTGGCTATGGCTACACCTTC. Full variable domain (remainder filled in from reference TRBV29-1 and TRBJ1-2): SAVISQKPSRDICQRGTSLTIQCQVDSQVTMMFWYRQQPGQSLTLIATANQGSEATYESGFVIDKFPISRPNLTFSTLTVSNMSPEDSSIYLCSVEDPGGGYGYTFGSGTRLTVV.

The gene calls are TRBV27 and TRBJ2-1, with 9 bases lining up with TRBD2. The J segment lost 7 bases and the V segment lost 6 bases, leaving 13 bases of the junction unmatched. The CDR3 runs 16 residues. From germline, CDR1 is MNHEY and CDR2 SMNVEV (reference sequence). The chain's CDR3 is CASSLTTGTSINEQFF. The CDR3 DNA sequence: TGTGCCAGCAGCCTAACGACCGGGACTAGCATTAATGAGCAGTTCTTC.

The sample holds a few counts of this clone. The chain is built from TRBV2 and TRBJ2-3; TRBD2 matches 8 bases. The CDR3 has 20 amino acids. With 4 bases clipped from V and 0 bases from J, the junction kept 18 bases outside the gene matches. Looked up from germline, CDR1 is SNHLY and CDR2 is FYNNEI. The CDR3 sequence: CASSVGVGSGALSSTDTQYF. Written as DNA, the CDR3 is TGTGCCAGCAGTGTAGGGGTGGGTAGCGGGGCGTTGTCTAGCACAGATACGCAGTATTTT.

This rearrangement joins TRBV19 to TRBJ1-2; tentative D call: TRBD1 (6 bases). Trimming removed 5 bases from V and 0 bases from J, with 19 bases in between. Looked up from germline, CDR1 is LNHDA and CDR2 is SQIVND (reference sequence). The CDR3 has 17 residues. The CDR3, as DNA: TGTGCCAGTAGTGCTAGGCGGACAGCTAACTCTAACTATGGCTACACCTTC. Encoded protein: CASSARRTANSNYGYTF.

The rearrangement joins TRBV5-1 to TRBJ1-4; TRBD1 aligns across 7 bases. V was pared by 4 bases and J by 4 bases, with 7 bases of the junction left unmatched. The CDR3 sequence is 15 residues long. CDR1 and CDR2 from the germline V gene are SGHRS and YFSETQ. CDR3 sequence reads: CASSPETGLNEKLFF. The CDR3 DNA reads as TGCGCCAGCAGCCCGGAGACAGGGCTTAATGAAAAACTGTTTTTT.

This chain joins TRBV5-1 and TRBJ2-3; D perhaps matches TRBD2 (7 bases). Germline CDR1 and CDR2: SGHRS and YFSETQ. This CDR3 has 17 residues. The germline V and J ends were trimmed by 4 bases and 6 bases, with 24 bases remaining between them. CDR3: CASSPAGRGSGADTQYF. Here the CDR3 DNA reads TGCGCCAGCAGCCCGGCGGGGAGGGGGAGTGGGGCCGATACGCAGTATTTT.

The CDR3 sequence is CASRAGTLDKYNEQFF. CDR3 bases: TGTGCAAGTCGCGCCGGGACTCTCGACAAGTACAATGAGCAGTTCTTC. The chain combines TRBV12-2 with TRBJ2-1; the table calls TRBD2, which could not be checked here. TRBV12-2 is classified as a pseudogene. The CDR3 sequence is 16 residues long.

This sequence joins TRBV10-1 and TRBJ2-5; TRBD1 agrees at 10 bases. This CDR3 is built from 15 residues. V lost 6 bases and J lost 4; bases outside the gene matches: 8. Germline V gives CDR1 WNHNN, CDR2 SYGVQD (reference sequence). CDR3 in DNA: TGCGCCAGCAGCGGAGAGACAGGGGGCGCAGAGACCCAGTACTTC. As protein: CASSGETGGAETQYF.

The rearrangement links TRBV27 to TRBJ2-5; D might be TRBD2 (6 bases). CDR3 length: 14 residues. The V end lost 5 bases, the J end lost 4 bases, and 14 bases lay between the germline ends. CDR1 and CDR2 (germline): MNHEY, SMNVEV (reference sequence). The CDR3, as DNA: TGTGCCAGCAGTCTCGGGACTGGGGTAGAGACCCAGTACTTC. Translating gives CASSLGTGVETQYF.

The chain links TRBV4-2 to TRBJ1-4; 7 bases align to TRBD1. The CDR3 runs to 18 residues. CDR1 is LGHNA, CDR2 YNFKEQ, per germline. Losses at the gene ends were 0 bases for V and 0 bases for J; bases not matched to a gene: 7. In DNA, the CDR3 is TGTGCCAGCAGCCAAGAGACAGGGTTGACTGCAACTAATGAAAAACTGTTTTTT. Its translation: CASSQETGLTATNEKLFF.

This clone was seen only a few times. The chain employs TRBV2 and TRBJ1-1, with unresolved D. This CDR3 comprises 15 residues. Germline lookup yields CDR1 SNHLY and CDR2 FYNNEI. V gave up 3 bases and J gave up 1 base, with 12 bases separating them. The chain's CDR3 is CASSDPGGWNTEAFF. Written as DNA, the CDR3 is TGTGCCAGCAGTGACCCCGGAGGGTGGAACACTGAAGCTTTCTTT.

The rearrangement joins TRBV5-1 to TRBJ2-3; 8 positions match TRBD2. V lost 3 bases to trimming and J lost 1 base; unmatched junction nucleotides: 7. The CDR3 totals 16 residues. Germline V gives CDR1 SGHRS, CDR2 YFSETQ. The CDR3 DNA follows: TGCGCCAGCAGCTGGGGTAGCGGGACGCGCACAGATACGCAGTATTTT. It is translated as CASSWGSGTRTDTQYF.

The chain couples TRBV11-2 to TRBJ1-1; D is ambiguous. The CDR3 spans 14 residues. CDR1 is SGHAT, CDR2 FQNNGV, per germline. Trimming took 8 bases from V and 0 from J, leaving 13 bases between them. The CDR3 reads CASPGAFLNTEAFF. CDR3 bases: TGTGCCAGCCCGGGAGCTTTCTTGAACACTGAAGCTTTCTTT.

The chain combines TRBV7-9 with TRBJ2-5, with 7 bases fitting TRBD1. Germline values: CDR1 SEHNR, CDR2 FQNEAQ (reference sequence). The V and J ends lost 6 bases and 1 base, in that order; junction bases with no gene match: 8. The CDR3 is 15 residues long. DNA for the CDR3: TGTGCCAGCAGTCTTGCTTGGGACAGCCAAGAGACCCAGTACTTC. Its protein product is CASSLAWDSQETQYF. Complete variable domain (other parts from reference TRBV7-9 and TRBJ2-5): DTGVSQNPRHKITKRGQNVTFRCDPISEHNRLYWYRQTLGQGPEFLTYFQNEAQLEKSRLLSDRFSAERPKGSFSTLEIQRTEQGDSAMYLCASSLAWDSQETQYFGPGTRLLVL.

The chain uses TRBV19 and TRBJ1-1, with TRBD1 matching over 8 bases. Germline values: CDR1 LNHDA, CDR2 SQIVND (reference sequence). V lost 5 bases, J lost 0 bases, and 5 bases stayed unmatched. The CDR3 has 15 amino acids. The CDR3 loop reads CASSAKQGVNTEAFF. CDR3 nucleotides: TGTGCCAGTAGTGCTAAACAGGGGGTGAACACTGAAGCTTTCTTT.

The chain couples TRBV2 to TRBJ1-5, with TRBD1 as a possible D gene (6 bases). The germline gives CDR1 SNHLY, CDR2 FYNNEI. The CDR3 extends over 14 amino acids. V shed 6 bases and J shed 7 bases, with 16 bases lying between them. The CDR3 DNA reads as TGTGCCAGCAGCCCCAGGACAGAAGGGCAGCCCCAGCATTTT. This encodes CASSPRTEGQPQHF.